One and the same sample provided the 23 T cell receptor beta chains below, sequenced in a study of T-cell memory formation after mild COVID-19. TCRdb itself ran the 5' RACE reads through MiXCR, one entry per CDR3 protein. The sample lists more than 110,000 distinct CDR3 sequences, 13% to 15% occurring once. Sequenced material: PBMCs or a T cell subset sorted from them (not recorded which). The receptors derive from an adult woman who had mild COVID-19 (a few samples of this study predate the infection). Cell type and time point are not known.

This chain links TRBV5-2 with TRBJ2-1; the table calls TRBD1, which could not be checked here. TRBV5-2 is annotated as a pseudogene. This CDR3 contains 16 residues. The CDR3 spells CASTSTGTEAYNEQFF. For the CDR3, the DNA is TGTGCCAGCACTTCGACCGGGACAGAAGCCTACAATGAGCAGTTCTTC.

This clonotype was detected only a few times. The chain employs TRBV12-3 or TRBV12-4 and TRBJ2-5; 7 bases map to TRBD2. The CDR3 runs 18 residues. Losses at the gene ends were 5 bases for V and 2 bases for J; bases not matched to a gene: 17. The CDR3 coding sequence is TGTGCCAGCAGTAACGGCCTCGAAGTAGCGGGCATTCAAGAGACCCAGTACTTC. Amino acids: CASSNGLEVAGIQETQYF.

In this sample, this clonotype turned up a few times. The chain combines TRBV15 with TRBJ2-7, with D perhaps given as TRBD1 or TRBD2 (5 bases each). Trimming cost V 6 bases and J 2 bases, with 20 bases left between them. Germline values: CDR1 LNHNV, CDR2 YYDKDF (reference sequence). This CDR3 region has 16 residues. The CDR3 DNA is TGTGCCACCAGTAAAGGGGCAGCGGACACGACCTACGAGCAGTACTTC. Its translation is CATSKGAADTTYEQYF.

This sequence joins TRBV29-1 and TRBJ2-2; D is undetermined. V was trimmed by 5 bases and J by 0 bases, leaving 7 bases between them. Germline assignment: CDR1 SQVTM and CDR2 ANQGSEA. This CDR3 comprises 13 residues. The CDR3 reads CSVIKTNTGELFF. The CDR3 coding sequence is TGCAGCGTTATTAAAACGAACACCGGGGAGCTGTTTTTT.

This chain connects TRBV18 to TRBJ1-2, with D maybe TRBD1 (6 bases). CDR1 is KGHSH, CDR2 LQKENI, per germline. The germline V and J ends were trimmed by 3 bases and 3 bases, with 14 bases remaining between them. There are 15 residues in the CDR3. In DNA, the CDR3 is TGTGCCAGCTCACCGTACCGGGACACAGACTATGGCTACACCTTC. Amino acids: CASSPYRDTDYGYTF.

The chain links TRBV7-9 to TRBJ1-1; D not certain. CDR1 SEHNR and CDR2 FQNEAQ come from the germline V gene (reference sequence). CDR3 length: 12 amino acids. V shed 4 bases and J shed 11 bases, with 14 bases lying between them. The CDR3 protein is CASSSRGEGAFF. Here the CDR3 DNA reads TGTGCCAGCAGCTCTCGGGGAGAAGGGGCTTTCTTT.

This rearrangement joins TRBV29-1 to TRBJ1-5; 7 bases line up with TRBD1. The CDR3 is 14 residues long. V lost 4 bases and J lost 2; bases outside the gene matches: 5. Per the germline V gene, CDR1 is SQVTM and CDR2 is ANQGSEA. The CDR3 protein is CSVGSGTGNQPQHF. The CDR3 DNA follows: TGCAGCGTTGGAAGCGGGACAGGCAATCAGCCCCAGCATTTT.

This chain joins TRBV20-1 and TRBJ2-7; 7 positions match TRBD2. V lost 5 bases, J lost 2 bases, and 9 bases stayed unmatched. The CDR3 spans 14 residues. Germline lookup yields CDR1 DFQATT and CDR2 SNEGSKA (reference sequence). The CDR3 DNA is TGCAGTGCTCCGAGAGCGGGGCAGACCTACGAGCAGTACTTC. Translating it yields CSAPRAGQTYEQYF.

This clonotype was counted between two and nine times. The chain couples TRBV2 to TRBJ2-3, with TRBD2 matching over 12 bases. Germline CDR1 and CDR2: SNHLY and FYNNEI. With 6 bases clipped from V and 3 bases from J, the junction kept 1 base outside the gene matches. This CDR3 is 14 amino acids long. CDR3: CASSGTSGTDTQYF. The CDR3, as DNA: TGTGCCAGCAGCGGGACTAGCGGGACAGATACGCAGTATTTT.

This clonotype was seen more than once but under ten times. This chain joins TRBV9 and TRBJ2-3, with 10 bases that match TRBD1. This CDR3 has 15 residues. With V trimmed by 4 bases and J by 7 bases, 9 bases remained unmatched. The germline gives CDR1 SGDLS, CDR2 YYNGEE. The CDR3 protein is CASSPETGGAYTQYF. The CDR3 nucleotides read TGTGCCAGCAGCCCAGAGACAGGGGGCGCGTATACGCAGTATTTT.

The sample holds a few counts of this clonotype. V gene TRBV6-5 combines with J gene TRBJ1-4; 8 nucleotides align to TRBD1. CDR1 is MNHEY, CDR2 SVGAGI, per germline. The CDR3 covers 16 residues. The V segment lost 0 bases and the J segment 8 bases; nucleotides outside the gene matches: 8. CDR3 sequence reads: CASSYSPDRVGEKLFF. The CDR3 DNA follows: TGTGCCAGCAGTTACTCCCCGGACAGGGTGGGGGAAAAACTGTTTTTT.

This clonotype was observed a few times. V usage is TRBV5-6 and J usage is TRBJ2-7; D gene ambiguous. Germline values: CDR1 SGHDT, CDR2 YYEEEE. CDR3 size: 13 residues. V shed 4 bases and J shed 6 bases, with 14 bases lying between them. The CDR3, as DNA: TGTGCCAGCAGCCCCCTCGGAGTGTTCGAGCAGTACTTC. Translation: CASSPLGVFEQYF.

This clonotype occurred a few times. This chain connects TRBV29-1 to TRBJ2-5; possibly TRBD1 or TRBD2 for D (5 bases each). The ends were cut back, 3 bases at V and 4 bases at J, with 9 bases in the middle. Germline CDR1 SQVTM, CDR2 ANQGSEA. This CDR3 has 12 amino acids. The CDR3, as DNA: TGCAGCGTTGAGGGGGTTCGAGAGACCCAGTACTTC. Amino acid sequence: CSVEGVRETQYF.

Many counts were recorded for this clonotype. This chain links TRBV6-5 with TRBJ2-1, with D hard to call. Trimming took 7 bases from V and 9 from J, leaving 13 bases between them. There are 12 residues in the CDR3. Germline V gene data show CDR1 as MNHEY and CDR2 as SVGAGI. The CDR3 region has the DNA TGTGCCAGCACCTCAGATGGGGTTGAGCAGTTCTTC. It is translated as CASTSDGVEQFF.

This CDR3 is CASSNTGTGVSNEQFF. In nucleotides, the CDR3 is TGTGCCAGCAGCAACACCGGGACAGGGGTAAGCAATGAGCAGTTCTTC. V is TRBV7-9 and J is TRBJ2-1; 10 bases map to TRBD1. The CDR3 has 16 amino acids. Germline CDR1 SEHNR, CDR2 FQNEAQ (reference sequence). V shed 5 bases, J shed 6 bases, and the junction held 10 bases outside the gene matches.

In this sample, this clonotype turned up a few times. The chain uses TRBV4-2 and TRBJ2-1; 9 bases map to TRBD2. V shed 1 base, J shed 6 bases, and the junction held 10 bases outside the gene matches. CDR3 size: 17 residues. Germline V gene data show CDR1 as LGHNA and CDR2 as YNFKEQ. CDR3 amino acids: CASSQVAGGLSANEQFF. CDR3 DNA sequence: TGTGCCAGCAGCCAAGTGGCGGGAGGGCTTTCGGCCAATGAGCAGTTCTTC.

This clonotype was observed many times. The rearrangement uses TRBV5-1 and TRBJ2-1, with 11 nucleotides matching TRBD1. Trimming cost V 0 bases and J 8 bases; bases outside gene matches: 7. Per germline, CDR1 SGHRS and CDR2 YFSETQ. The length of the CDR3 is 16 residues. CDR3 bases: TGCGCCAGCAGCTTGGTCGGCGGACAGGGGGCCTATGAGCAGTTCTTC. It encodes CASSLVGGQGAYEQFF.

This clonotype was recorded at least ten times. V and J are TRBV12-3 or TRBV12-4 and TRBJ2-7; 9 bases are shared with TRBD1. Germline trimming cut 6 bases from V and 0 bases from J; bases unmatched to any gene: 9. This CDR3 has 16 residues. The CDR3 loop is CASSGGQGGSSYEQYF. The DNA of the CDR3 is TGTGCCAGCAGCGGGGGACAGGGCGGCTCCTCCTACGAGCAGTACTTC.

There are a few counts of this clonotype. The J gene is TRBJ2-3, the V gene TRBV6-5; D is uncertain. CDR3 length: 15 residues. Trimming pared 5 bases from V and 3 bases from J, leaving 15 bases between. Germline V gives CDR1 MNHEY, CDR2 SVGAGI. The CDR3 nucleotides read TGTGCCAGCAGTCACTACACTGGACGGACAGATACGCAGTATTTT. It codes for CASSHYTGRTDTQYF.

This clonotype was seen at least ten times. This chain uses TRBV20-1 with TRBJ1-5; 7 bases match TRBD1. The CDR3 loop spans 16 amino acids. V lost 0 bases to trimming and J lost 0 bases; unmatched junction nucleotides: 5. The germline CDR1 and CDR2 sequences are DFQATT and SNEGSKA (reference sequence). The CDR3 DNA is TGCAGTGCTAGAGACAGGGGGATATATAGCAATCAGCCCCAGCATTTT. This encodes CSARDRGIYSNQPQHF.

This clonotype was detected a few times. V gene TRBV6-4 combines with J gene TRBJ2-3, with a tentative D call TRBD1 (6 bases). Germline V gene lookup returns CDR1 MRHNA and CDR2 SNTAGT. The CDR3 contains 14 residues. V was shortened by 6 bases and J by 5 bases, with 15 bases between the two germline ends. The CDR3 bases are TGTGCCAGCAGCGTACAGGGTTCAGAAGATACGCAGTATTTT. This sequence encodes CASSVQGSEDTQYF.

This clonotype was found a few times. The chain couples TRBV5-6 to TRBJ1-3; D perhaps matches TRBD1 (6 bases). The CDR3 is 14 residues long. The germline gives CDR1 SGHDT, CDR2 YYEEEE. The V and J ends lost 2 bases and 0 bases respectively, with 6 bases between them. The CDR3 sequence: CASSLGGSGNTIYF. CDR3 DNA sequence: TGTGCCAGCAGCTTAGGGGGCTCTGGAAACACCATATATTTT.

This clonotype was counted once. The genes are TRBV24-1 and TRBJ2-2; the D is unclear. Looked up from germline, CDR1 is KGHDR and CDR2 is SFDVKD. The CDR3 spans 15 residues. Trimming took 4 bases from V and 0 from J, leaving 8 bases between them. The CDR3 spells CATSDNTANTGELFF. CDR3 coding DNA: TGTGCCACCAGTGACAATACCGCGAACACCGGGGAGCTGTTTTTT.